The sequence of this T cell receptor beta chain was determined in a study of a mutant IDH1 vaccine in newly diagnosed glioma. Study in general: Patients under treatment included about 60% males and about 40% females and had a mean age of approximately 40 years. Antecedent treatment encompassed radiotherapy, temozolomide, or their combination; the majority received both.

This CDR3 comprises 15 residues. V lost 4 bases to trimming and J lost 4 bases, with 14 bases between them. The germline gives CDR1 MDHEN, CDR2 SYDVKM. TCRdb's table, derived via immunoSEQ multiplex PCR, lists solely in-frame clones and lacks some. Here the sample spans roughly 43,000 clones, 65% to 85% being singletons. General study points: Vaccine-induced immune responses occurred in 93.3% of patients.

The time point was: week 23, last vaccination. Vaccination used 300 ug of mutant IDH1 20-mer peptide per dose, with topical imiquimod. Points on this clone: Its cognate antigen is unknown.

This sequence originates from a woman in her late teens or twenties with glioma. Some clones in this sample may be carry-over from other donors' samples. Sequenced here: PBMCs, sampled from a glioma patient whose treatment included an IDH1 peptide vaccine. The chain employs TRBV28 and TRBJ1-5; TRBD1 is a possible D gene (6 bases). CDR3 loop: CASSSEGGRNQPQHF. The DNA of the CDR3 is TGTGCCAGCAGTTCCGAGGGGGGAAGGAATCAGCCCCAGCATTTT. Filled out from reference TRBV28 and TRBJ1-5, the complete variable domain reads DVKVTQSSRYLVKRTGEKVFLECVQDMDHENMFWYRQDPGLGLRLIYFSYDVKMKEKGDIPEGYSVSREKKERFSLILESASTNQTSMYLCASSSEGGRNQPQHFGDGTRLSIL.